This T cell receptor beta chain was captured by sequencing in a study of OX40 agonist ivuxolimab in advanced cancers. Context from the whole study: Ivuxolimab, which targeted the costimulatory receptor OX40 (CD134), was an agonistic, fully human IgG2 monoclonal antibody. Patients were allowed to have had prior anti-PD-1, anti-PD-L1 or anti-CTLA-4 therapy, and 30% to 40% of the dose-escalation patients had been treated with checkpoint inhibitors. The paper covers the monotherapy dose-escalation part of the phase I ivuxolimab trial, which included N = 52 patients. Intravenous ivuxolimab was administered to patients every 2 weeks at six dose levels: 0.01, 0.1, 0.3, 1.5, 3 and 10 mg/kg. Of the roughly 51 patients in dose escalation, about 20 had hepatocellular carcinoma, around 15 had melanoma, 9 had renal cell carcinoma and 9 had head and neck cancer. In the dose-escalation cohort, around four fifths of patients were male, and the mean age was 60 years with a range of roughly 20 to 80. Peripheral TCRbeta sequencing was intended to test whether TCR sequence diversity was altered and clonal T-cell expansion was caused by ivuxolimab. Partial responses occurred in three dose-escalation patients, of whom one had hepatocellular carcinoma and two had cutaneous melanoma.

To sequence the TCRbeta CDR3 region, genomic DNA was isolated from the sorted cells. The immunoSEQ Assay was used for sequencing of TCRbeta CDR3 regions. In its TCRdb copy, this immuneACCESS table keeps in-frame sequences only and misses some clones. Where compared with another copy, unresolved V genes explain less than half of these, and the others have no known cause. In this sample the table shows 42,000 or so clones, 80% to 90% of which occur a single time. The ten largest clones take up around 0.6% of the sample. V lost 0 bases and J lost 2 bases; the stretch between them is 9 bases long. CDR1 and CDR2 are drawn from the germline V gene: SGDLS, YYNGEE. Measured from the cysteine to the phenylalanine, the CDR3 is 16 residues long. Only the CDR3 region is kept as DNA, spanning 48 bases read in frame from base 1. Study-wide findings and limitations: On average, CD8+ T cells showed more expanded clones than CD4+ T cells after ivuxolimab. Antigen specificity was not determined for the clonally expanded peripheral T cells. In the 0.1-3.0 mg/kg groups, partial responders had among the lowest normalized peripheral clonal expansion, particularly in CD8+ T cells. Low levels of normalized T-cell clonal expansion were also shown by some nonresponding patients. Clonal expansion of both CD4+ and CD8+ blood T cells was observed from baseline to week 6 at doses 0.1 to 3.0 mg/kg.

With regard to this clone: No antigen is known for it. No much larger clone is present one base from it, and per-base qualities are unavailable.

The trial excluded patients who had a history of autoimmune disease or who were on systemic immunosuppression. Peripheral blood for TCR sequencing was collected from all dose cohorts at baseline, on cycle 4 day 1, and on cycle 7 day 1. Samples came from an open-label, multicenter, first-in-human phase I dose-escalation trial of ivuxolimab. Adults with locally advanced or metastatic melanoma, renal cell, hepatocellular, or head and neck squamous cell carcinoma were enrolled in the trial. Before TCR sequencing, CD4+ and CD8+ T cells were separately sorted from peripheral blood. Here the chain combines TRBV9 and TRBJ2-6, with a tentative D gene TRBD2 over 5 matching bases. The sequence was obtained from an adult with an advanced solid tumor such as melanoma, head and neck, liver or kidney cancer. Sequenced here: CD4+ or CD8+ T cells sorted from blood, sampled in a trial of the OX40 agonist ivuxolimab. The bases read TGTGCCAGCAGCGTAGGTTGGACTCCTGGGGCCAACGTCCTGACTTTC. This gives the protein CASSVGWTPGANVLTF.